Following are 24 T cell receptor beta chains from one sample sequenced in a study of control samples from healthy donors and cancer patients. Assay: immunoSEQ multiplex PCR; the TCRdb copy retains only in-frame clones and omits some. The profile shows roughly 130,000 clones, about 88% of them singletons. Sample: blood. These receptors were obtained from a man aged 50-59 years in good health.

CDR3 residues: CASSLMVSTGGDTQYF. DNA for the CDR3: TGTGCCAGCAGCTTAATGGTGTCGACCGGAGGGGATACGCAGTATTTT. The chain joins TRBV11-2 to TRBJ2-3; D possibly corresponds to TRBD2 (6 bases). Trimming pared 2 bases from V and 6 bases from J, leaving 18 bases between. The CDR3 contains 16 residues. CDR1 and CDR2 (germline): SGHAT, FQNNGV. Variable domain in full (rest from reference TRBV11-2 and TRBJ2-3): EAGVAQSPRYKIIEKRQSVAFWCNPISGHATLYWYQQILGQGPKLLIQFQNNGVVDDSQLPKDRFSAERLKGVDSTLKIQPAKLEDSAVYLCASSLMVSTGGDTQYFGPGTRLTVL.

This clone has just one count. CDR3 DNA: TGTGCCAGCAGTTTATCGGGCACTAGCAAAAACATTCAGTACTTC. Protein: CASSLSGTSKNIQYF. The rearrangement links TRBV27 to TRBJ2-4; the D gene is possibly TRBD2 (5 bases). The germline V gene encodes CDR1 MNHEY and CDR2 SMNVEV (reference sequence). Trimming shortened V by 0 bases and J by 3 bases, and 9 bases separated the two germline ends. There are 15 residues in the CDR3.

This clone was detected only a few times. This rearrangement joins TRBV19 to TRBJ2-1; no firm D call. The germline V gene has CDR1 LNHDA and CDR2 SQIVND (reference sequence). CDR3 length: 12 amino acids. Trimming stripped 5 bases from V and 10 bases from J, with 12 bases between. The CDR3 spells CASSPRTGEQFF. CDR3 nucleotides: TGTGCCAGTAGTCCGAGGACCGGCGAGCAGTTCTTC.

This sequence joins TRBV6-5 and TRBJ2-1; D may correspond to TRBD1 or TRBD2 (5 bases each). The CDR3 totals 12 residues. The germline CDR1 and CDR2 sequences are MNHEY and SVGAGI. V shed 10 bases and J shed 16 bases, with 23 bases lying between them. CDR3 coding DNA: TGTGCCACCGGAATGTCGGGCACGGGACGATTCTTC. It encodes CATGMSGTGRFF.

The rearrangement uses TRBV15 and TRBJ1-5, with D perhaps TRBD1 (6 bases). This CDR3 comprises 17 residues. Deletions cut 1 base from V and 0 bases from J, with 13 bases between. CDR1 LNHNV and CDR2 YYDKDF come from the germline V gene (reference sequence). The CDR3, as DNA: TGTGCCACCAGCAGAGGCCCAGGGGAGTATAGCAATCAGCCCCAGCATTTT. Translated: CATSRGPGEYSNQPQHF. Based on the CDR3 plus reference TRBV15 and TRBJ1-5, the full variable domain is DAMVIQNPRYQVTQFGKPVTLSCSQTLNHNVMYWYQQKSSQAPKLLFHYYDKDFNNEADTPDNFQSRRPNTSFCFLDIRSPGLGDTAMYLCATSRGPGEYSNQPQHFGDGTRLSIL.

The rearrangement uses TRBV19 and TRBJ2-4; 8 nucleotides align to TRBD1. The CDR3 length is 10 residues. After removal of 10 bases from V and 10 bases from J, the junction contained 3 bases not matched to a gene. Germline V gene lookup returns CDR1 LNHDA and CDR2 SQIVND (reference sequence). CDR3 coding DNA: TGTGCCACCGGGGACAGGATTCAGTACTTC. Protein product: CATGDRIQYF.

This chain joins TRBV11-1 and TRBJ2-7, with D uncertain. The germline gives CDR1 SGHAT, CDR2 FQDESV (reference sequence). This CDR3 has 15 amino acids. The V end lost 2 bases, the J end lost 2 bases, and 13 bases lay between the germline ends. The CDR3 sequence: CASSLMAGVAYEQYF. The CDR3 DNA reads TGTGCCAGCAGCTTAATGGCAGGTGTTGCCTACGAGCAGTACTTC.

The rearrangement uses TRBV13 and TRBJ2-7; 11 nucleotides match TRBD1. This CDR3 has 14 residues. Unmatched junction bases numbered 3, after V lost 4 bases and J lost 4 bases. Per germline, CDR1 PRHDT and CDR2 FYEKMQ (reference sequence). The CDR3 loop reads CASSSGQGVYEQYF. The CDR3 region has the DNA TGTGCCAGCAGCTCGGGACAGGGGGTTTACGAGCAGTACTTC.

The rearrangement uses TRBV2 and TRBJ1-5; D possibly corresponds to TRBD1 (6 bases). The ends were cut back, 3 bases at V and 5 bases at J, with 11 bases in the middle. This CDR3 contains 14 residues. Germline V CDR1 and CDR2: SNHLY, FYNNEI. CDR3 DNA: TGTGCCAGCAGTGAGTACAGGGATTATCAGCCCCAGCATTTT. It yields the protein CASSEYRDYQPQHF.

V is TRBV29-1 and J is TRBJ1-2; perhaps TRBD1 as D (5 bases). The ends were cut back, 4 bases at V and 4 bases at J, with 13 bases in the middle. This CDR3 has 13 amino acids. Germline CDR1 and CDR2: SQVTM and ANQGSEA. The CDR3 reads CSVAPQGIYGYTF. CDR3 bases: TGCAGCGTTGCCCCGCAGGGAATCTATGGCTACACCTTC.

The chain couples TRBV2 to TRBJ1-3; the D is unclear. The CDR3 runs 11 residues. Germline CDR1 SNHLY, CDR2 FYNNEI. Deletions cut 6 bases from V and 8 bases from J, with 8 bases between. This CDR3 reads CASSIEHTIYF. CDR3 bases: TGTGCCAGCAGCATTGAACACACCATATATTTT.

The chain employs TRBV28 and TRBJ1-4; D gene uncertain. V was clipped by 7 bases and J by 5 bases, with 14 bases between them. The germline gives CDR1 MDHEN, CDR2 SYDVKM. The CDR3 is made up of 14 amino acids. CDR3 protein: CASTLWEGNEKLFF. The CDR3, as DNA: TGTGCCAGCACCTTATGGGAGGGAAATGAAAAACTGTTTTTT.

The CDR3 region is CASSQHREWNSPLHF. DNA of the CDR3: TGCGCCAGCAGTCAACACCGGGAGTGGAATTCACCCCTCCACTTT. The J gene is TRBJ1-6, the V gene TRBV23-1; D unresolved. TRBV23-1 is flagged as an ORF with uncertain function. With 2 bases removed from V and 7 bases from J, the gap between germline ends came to 12 bases. The CDR3 spans 15 residues.

The sample holds one count of this clone. Other DNA sequences in this specimen translate into the identical CDR3. CDR3 region: CASSEVYEQYF. The CDR3 region has the DNA TGTGCCAGCAGTGAAGTCTACGAGCAGTACTTC. The V call is TRBV2, the J call TRBJ2-7; D unclear. V lost 1 base to trimming and J lost 3 bases, with 1 base between them. Germline lookup yields CDR1 SNHLY and CDR2 FYNNEI. The CDR3 is made up of 11 amino acids. The entire variable domain, with the rest obtained from reference TRBV2 and TRBJ2-7, is as follows: EPEVTQTPSHQVTQMGQEVILRCVPISNHLYFYWYRQILGQKVEFLVSFYNNEISEKSEIFDDQFSVERPDGSNFTLKIRSTKLEDSAMYFCASSEVYEQYFGPGTRLTVT.

V gene TRBV19 combines with J gene TRBJ1-2; 8 bases map to TRBD1. The length of the CDR3 is 14 residues. CDR1 and CDR2 from the germline V gene are LNHDA and SQIVND (reference sequence). Trimming cost V 6 bases and J 7 bases; bases outside gene matches: 10. CDR3 sequence reads: CASRYQGAQVGYTF. CDR3 coding DNA: TGTGCCAGTAGATACCAGGGGGCGCAGGTTGGCTACACCTTC.

This clone was recorded once. V gene TRBV5-1 combines with J gene TRBJ1-2; maybe TRBD1 (5 bases). Trimming stripped 0 bases from V and 6 bases from J, with 15 bases between. CDR1 and CDR2 from the germline V gene are SGHRS and YFSETQ. This CDR3 is built from 15 residues. Here the CDR3 DNA reads TGCGCCAGCAGCTTGGCGGGCAGGGCCGGGGATGGCTACACCTTC. It yields the protein CASSLAGRAGDGYTF.

The chain carries TRBV7-3 and TRBJ2-5; 7 bases map to TRBD2. The CDR3 runs 15 residues. Germline-derived CDR1 and CDR2 are SGHTA and FQGTGA. With 2 bases clipped from V and 2 bases from J, the junction kept 5 bases outside the gene matches. The CDR3 nucleotides are TGTGCCAGCAGCTTAGGGGCGGGACTACAAGAGACCCAGTACTTC. It encodes CASSLGAGLQETQYF.

The chain is built from TRBV27 and TRBJ2-2; the D call may be TRBD1 or TRBD2 (5 bases each). Trimming took off 5 bases at V and 5 bases at J, with 18 bases between the two ends. The CDR3 has 16 residues. Germline-derived CDR1 and CDR2 are MNHEY and SMNVEV (reference sequence). The CDR3 bases are TGTGCCAGCAGTGCAAACCCGGGACCGTCGACCGGGGAGCTGTTTTTT. It codes for CASSANPGPSTGELFF.

This chain links TRBV6-5 with TRBJ1-1; D perhaps matches TRBD1 (5 bases). The CDR3 has 14 amino acids. Germline assignment: CDR1 MNHEY and CDR2 SVGAGI. V shed 7 bases and J shed 0 bases, with 12 bases lying between them. The chain's CDR3 is CASTSGGLNTEAFF. CDR3 coding DNA: TGTGCCAGCACCTCCGGGGGATTGAACACTGAAGCTTTCTTT.

V is TRBV30 and J is TRBJ1-5; the match to TRBD1 covers 7 bases. CDR1 is GTSNPN, CDR2 SVGIG, per germline (reference sequence). The V segment lost 0 bases and the J segment 2 bases; nucleotides outside the gene matches: 4. CDR3 length: 15 residues. CDR3 bases: TGTGCCTGGAGTGTACGTGGGACAGGCAATCAGCCCCAGCATTTT. Residues: CAWSVRGTGNQPQHF. Looking up the rest from reference TRBV30 and TRBJ1-5 gives the full variable domain: SQTIHQWPATLVQPVGSPLSLECTVEGTSNPNLYWYRQAAGRGLQLLFYSVGIGQISSEVPQNLSASRPQDRQFILSSKKLLLSDSGFYLCAWSVRGTGNQPQHFGDGTRLSIL.

The chain carries TRBV7-6 and TRBJ2-2; D remains unclear. CDR3 length: 12 amino acids. CDR1 and CDR2 (germline): SGHVS, FNYEAQ. Trimming took off 3 bases at V and 6 bases at J, with 5 bases between the two ends. As DNA, the CDR3 is TGTGCCAGCAGCTTTATCTCCGGGGAGCTGTTTTTT. It is translated as CASSFISGELFF.

The V gene is TRBV18, the J gene TRBJ2-7; TRBD1 matches 10 bases. V lost 4 bases and J lost 5; bases outside the gene matches: 5. Germline CDR1 is KGHSH and CDR2 is LQKENI. The CDR3 has 14 residues. The chain's CDR3 is CASSQTGTGDEQYF. The DNA for the CDR3 is TGTGCCAGCTCACAGACCGGGACAGGGGACGAGCAGTACTTC.

The CDR3 spells CASSEGHHPETQYF. The CDR3 DNA reads as TGTGCCAGCAGTGAAGGGCACCACCCTGAGACCCAGTACTTC. The chain couples TRBV2 to TRBJ2-5, with D uncertain. Germline V gives CDR1 SNHLY, CDR2 FYNNEI. Trimming left V 1 base short and J 5 bases short, with 11 bases between. The CDR3 runs to 14 residues.

The rearrangement joins TRBV27 to TRBJ1-5, with D unresolved. Trimming cost V 2 bases and J 1 base, with 9 bases left between them. Per the germline V gene, CDR1 is MNHEY and CDR2 is SMNVEV (reference sequence). This CDR3 is built from 15 residues. For the CDR3, the DNA is TGTGCCAGCAGTTTAAGGGAGGGAAGCAATCAGCCCCAGCATTTT. This sequence encodes CASSLREGSNQPQHF.